This T cell receptor beta chain was identified during a study of shared clonotypes between healthy human individuals. Notes on the study in general: Unshared clonotypes carried lower generation probabilities than those common to all four donors. Clonotype sharing across a few donors was observed for approximately 5% of naive CD4 clonotypes. Generally, naive subsets (rather than memory subsets) showed larger estimated richness.

Germline CDR1 and CDR2: MNHNS and SASEGT. This CDR3 spans 15 amino acids. Deletions cut 7 bases from V and 0 bases from J, with 13 bases between. About this clone: The antigen is unknown.

Authors' analysis steps: Filtering of immunoSEQ junctional sequences could not match full-length read filtering. Data came from immunoSEQ multiplex PCR; TCRdb stores just in-frame clones and leaves some out. Clone size and V and J calls were adopted from that table, with D and trimming inferred from the DNA. The data hold just over 2,000,000 clones, with roughly 94% observed a single time. Sequenced: naive CD4+ T cells sorted from blood. Described subset: CD45RA+ positively selected. This receptor was identified in a man between 18 and 35 years old in good health. The genes are TRBV6-1 and TRBJ2-1, with D hard to call. CDR3 nucleotides: TGTGCCAGCAATTTGGACGTAGGCTCCTACAATGAGCAGTTCTTC. Translation gives CASNLDVGSYNEQFF.